This entry concerns a single T cell receptor (beta chain). The source material, RNA transcripts, was used to amplify TCR beta CDR3 regions. TCR CDR3 regions were first amplified by RT-PCR with HTBI primers. TCRdb reprocessed the multiplex PCR reads via MiXCR and lists one record per CDR3 protein. The sample has about 680,000 distinct CDR3 sequences, around 40% seen once; the top ten hold around 32%. The germline V gene encodes CDR1 MDHEN and CDR2 SYDVKM. The J segment lost 9 bases and the V segment lost 5 bases, leaving 9 bases of the junction unmatched. The CDR3 has 16 residues. The entry originates in a study of T cells in Graves' hyperthyroidism and ophthalmopathy.

The genes are TRBV28 and TRBJ2-1, with 14 bases identical to TRBD2. The specimen was blood. The TCR sequence derives from a woman aged 40-49 years with Graves' hyperthyroidism. In DNA form, the CDR3 reads TGTGCCAGCAGTCTAGAGGGACTAGCGGGAGAGAGTGAGCAGTTCTTC. Protein: CASSLEGLAGESEQFF.